The 27 T cell receptor beta chains in this list originate from one sample, sequenced in a study of blood T cell repertoires in COVID-19. Profiling relied on immunoSEQ multiplex PCR, and the TCRdb table lists in-frame clones only, not all of them. The sample carries 280,000 or so clones, approximately 89% recorded once. Sample: peripheral blood. Receptors were obtained from a woman in her fifties or sixties with acute or convalescent COVID-19.

V is TRBV9 and J is TRBJ2-3; tentatively, D is TRBD2 (7 bases). The CDR3 spans 15 residues. V lost 7 bases, J lost 3 bases, and 18 bases lay in between. Germline V gene data show CDR1 as SGDLS and CDR2 as YYNGEE. This CDR3 is CASGGGGSVTDTQYF. For the CDR3, the DNA is TGTGCCAGCGGGGGAGGGGGTAGCGTGACAGATACGCAGTATTTT.

The chain recombines TRBV10-3 with TRBJ2-1; 9 bases match TRBD1. Germline V gene sequence: CDR1 ENHRY, CDR2 SYGVKD. The V and J ends lost 11 bases and 0 bases, in that order; junction bases with no gene match: 5. This CDR3 has 14 residues. The CDR3 region is CAGGGQGSYNEQFF. CDR3 DNA sequence: TGTGCCGGGGGGGGACAGGGCTCCTACAATGAGCAGTTCTTC.

CDR3 bases: TGCGCCAGCAGCCCTAGAGGGGGAAAGGACTATAATTCACCCCTCCACTTT. Protein: CASSPRGGKDYNSPLHF. The rearrangement joins TRBV10-2 to TRBJ1-6, with a weak D call TRBD1 (6 bases). Germline values: CDR1 WSHSY, CDR2 SAAADI. The CDR3 sequence is 17 residues long. Deletions cut 6 bases from V and 3 bases from J, with 18 bases between.

The J gene is TRBJ1-6, the V gene TRBV5-1, with TRBD1 matching over 11 bases. CDR1 SGHRS and CDR2 YFSETQ come from the germline V gene. The CDR3 sequence is 16 residues long. After removal of 0 bases from V and 9 bases from J, the junction contained 5 bases not matched to a gene. The DNA for the CDR3 is TGCGCCAGCAGCTTGGCCCCGGGACAGGGGGTTTCACCCCTCCACTTT. It specifies CASSLAPGQGVSPLHF.

The chain is built from TRBV28 and TRBJ2-7; no firm D call. The CDR3 is made up of 13 amino acids. V shed 6 bases and J shed 0 bases, with 9 bases lying between them. CDR1 MDHEN and CDR2 SYDVKM come from the germline V gene. This CDR3 reads CASRAPSSYEQYF. In DNA form, the CDR3 reads TGTGCCAGCAGGGCCCCTAGCTCCTACGAGCAGTACTTC.

The sample holds one count of this clone. This chain links TRBV5-4 with TRBJ2-2; 12 bases are a match to TRBD2. CDR1 and CDR2 from the germline V gene are SGHNT and YYREEE (reference sequence). After removal of 4 bases from V and 4 bases from J, the junction contained 5 bases not matched to a gene. The CDR3 runs 16 residues. The chain's CDR3 is CASSTASGGATGELFF. CDR3 bases: TGTGCCAGCAGCACCGCTAGCGGGGGGGCCACCGGGGAGCTGTTTTTT.

The chain links TRBV7-9 to TRBJ2-1; 14 bases align to TRBD2. The CDR3 has 16 residues. Germline V CDR1 and CDR2: SEHNR, FQNEAQ (reference sequence). V was pared by 2 bases and J by 7 bases, with 4 bases of the junction left unmatched. The CDR3 protein is CASSLPGLAGGNEQFF. The DNA for the CDR3 is TGTGCCAGCAGCTTACCTGGACTAGCGGGAGGTAATGAGCAGTTCTTC.

The chain combines TRBV4-3 with TRBJ2-4; a possible D gene is TRBD2 (5 bases). The V end was cut by 3 bases, the J end by 7 bases, with 19 bases between. The germline gives CDR1 LGHNA, CDR2 YSLEER. This CDR3 spans 16 amino acids. Here the CDR3 reads CASSQRAGVDGNIQYF. The CDR3 bases are TGCGCCAGCAGCCAGCGGGCTGGGGTCGATGGGAACATTCAGTACTTC.

This chain connects TRBV11-2 to TRBJ1-5, with TRBD1 matching 7 bases. V lost 4 bases, J lost 2 bases, and 2 bases stayed unmatched. CDR1 and CDR2 (germline): SGHAT, FQNNGV. The CDR3 runs to 14 residues. The CDR3 spells CASSSDRGNQPQHF. The DNA of the CDR3 is TGTGCCAGCAGCTCTGACAGGGGCAATCAGCCCCAGCATTTT.

The gene calls are TRBV28 and TRBJ2-1, with TRBD1 identical over 10 bases. The CDR3 length is 14 residues. Germline lookup yields CDR1 MDHEN and CDR2 SYDVKM. V gave up 6 bases and J gave up 8 bases; unmatched junction bases: 7. The CDR3 sequence: CASRSGTGVDEQFF. The CDR3 DNA reads TGTGCCAGCAGGTCCGGGACAGGGGTCGATGAGCAGTTCTTC.

This clone was observed a single time. The chain is built from TRBV4-3 and TRBJ1-1; D is undetermined. CDR3 length: 16 amino acids. Trimming stripped 0 bases from V and 0 bases from J, with 11 bases between. Per the germline V gene, CDR1 is LGHNA and CDR2 is YSLEER. The CDR3 here is CASSQETVSMNTEAFF. Here the CDR3 DNA reads TGCGCCAGCAGCCAAGAAACAGTCAGTATGAACACTGAAGCTTTCTTT.

The V call is TRBV7-2, the J call TRBJ2-7; 13 nucleotides agree with TRBD2. J was trimmed by 7 bases and V by 5 bases; bases with no gene match: 11. CDR1 is SGHTA, CDR2 FQGNSA, per germline. This CDR3 has 16 amino acids. CDR3 loop: CASSPSRTSGGGEQYF. CDR3 DNA sequence: TGTGCCAGCAGCCCGAGCCGGACTAGCGGGGGAGGGGAGCAGTACTTC.

The sample holds one count of this clone. This chain links TRBV7-2 with TRBJ2-5; 8 bases are a match to TRBD2. V lost 0 bases to trimming and J lost 7 bases; unmatched junction nucleotides: 13. There are 17 residues in the CDR3. Germline V gene data show CDR1 as SGHTA and CDR2 as FQGNSA. Here the CDR3 reads CASSLARSRGAGVTQYF. CDR3 nucleotide sequence: TGTGCCAGCAGCTTAGCGAGATCGCGGGGGGCCGGGGTGACCCAGTACTTC.

V gene TRBV29-1 combines with J gene TRBJ1-2; weak D call: TRBD1 (6 bases). This CDR3 is built from 11 residues. The V gene's germline CDR1 is SQVTM and CDR2 ANQGSEA. V lost 8 bases and J 8 bases, leaving 15 bases between the germline ends. CDR3 coding DNA: TGCAGCTCACTGGGGGCGCAGGGCTACACCTTC. It yields the protein CSSLGAQGYTF.

This clone was detected once. This chain joins TRBV11-2 and TRBJ2-7; 7 nucleotides line up with TRBD1. The length of the CDR3 is 14 residues. The germline V gene encodes CDR1 SGHAT and CDR2 FQNNGV. V lost 0 bases and J lost 6; bases outside the gene matches: 5. CDR3 sequence: CASSLDLTGIEQYF. The CDR3 DNA follows: TGTGCCAGCAGCTTAGACCTGACAGGGATCGAGCAGTACTTC.

This clone was counted a few times. Here the CDR3 reads CASSLVGQLKNTEAFF. The CDR3 nucleotides read TGTGCCAGCAGCTTGGTAGGACAGCTTAAGAACACTGAAGCTTTCTTT. The J gene is TRBJ1-1, the V gene TRBV5-4; possible D gene TRBD1, 6 bases. V gave up 0 bases and J gave up 1 base, with 13 bases separating them. The CDR3 is 16 amino acids. The germline V gene encodes CDR1 SGHNT and CDR2 YYREEE (reference sequence).

The chain employs TRBV19 and TRBJ2-7; D remains ambiguous. In germline, CDR1 is LNHDA, CDR2 SQIVND (reference sequence). V lost 4 bases and J 4 bases, leaving 8 bases between the germline ends. CDR3 length: 12 amino acids. The CDR3 region is CASSKQFYEQYF. DNA of the CDR3: TGTGCCAGTAGTAAGCAATTTTACGAGCAGTACTTC.

This rearrangement joins TRBV29-1 to TRBJ2-3, with 10 positions matching TRBD2. Germline lookup yields CDR1 SQVTM and CDR2 ANQGSEA. The ends lost 4 bases at V and 6 bases at J; junction bases unmatched: 10. The CDR3 sequence is 15 residues long. The CDR3 here is CSVVGLAGGSDTQYF. The CDR3 DNA follows: TGCAGCGTTGTGGGGTTAGCGGGAGGTAGTGATACGCAGTATTTT.

This CDR3 reads CASRARHPRVNTDTQYF. DNA for the CDR3: TGTGCCAGCAGGGCGCGGCACCCGAGGGTAAACACAGATACGCAGTATTTT. This sequence joins TRBV7-9 and TRBJ2-3; D might be TRBD2 (5 bases). CDR3 size: 17 residues. V lost 6 bases, J lost 2 bases, and 21 bases lay in between. Germline V gene data show CDR1 as SEHNR and CDR2 as FQNEAQ (reference sequence).

The gene calls are TRBV5-6 and TRBJ2-1; TRBD1 matches at 7 bases. Germline-derived CDR1 and CDR2 are SGHDT and YYEEEE. The V segment lost 2 bases and the J segment 5 bases; nucleotides outside the gene matches: 10. This CDR3 comprises 16 residues. The CDR3 region is CASSFRLDRVHNEQFF. The CDR3 DNA reads as TGTGCCAGCAGCTTTCGCCTAGACAGGGTGCACAATGAGCAGTTCTTC.

The chain has TRBV6-2 or TRBV6-3 and TRBJ2-5; tentative D call: TRBD2 (7 bases). This CDR3 spans 14 amino acids. In germline, CDR1 is MNHEY, CDR2 SVGEGT. Between the trimmed V and J ends, which lost 6 bases and 8 bases, there was a span of 19 bases. In DNA, the CDR3 is TGTGCCAGCAGCCGTGACGGGGGGCAAATTACCCAGTACTTC. It translates to CASSRDGGQITQYF.

This clone was seen a few times. This sequence joins TRBV9 and TRBJ2-7; 9 positions match TRBD1. The CDR3 contains 14 residues. The V segment lost 5 bases and the J segment 2 bases; nucleotides outside the gene matches: 5. Germline loops: CDR1 SGDLS, CDR2 YYNGEE. The CDR3 sequence is CASSYGTGPYEQYF. CDR3 nucleotides: TGTGCCAGCAGTTACGGGACAGGGCCCTACGAGCAGTACTTC.

The chain employs TRBV9 and TRBJ2-3, with a weak D call TRBD2 (6 bases). The germline gives CDR1 SGDLS, CDR2 YYNGEE. The CDR3 loop spans 14 amino acids. V lost 5 bases and J 0 bases, leaving 10 bases between the germline ends. The CDR3 nucleotides are TGTGCCAGCAGGGGGGGATCCAGCACAGATACGCAGTATTTT. This translates into CASRGGSSTDTQYF.

V usage is TRBV9 and J usage is TRBJ2-3, with a weak D call TRBD2 (6 bases). Trimming took off 4 bases at V and 4 bases at J, with 16 bases between the two ends. Looked up from germline, CDR1 is SGDLS and CDR2 is YYNGEE. The CDR3 consists of 15 residues. The CDR3 sequence is CASSPSGLASDTQYF. CDR3 nucleotides: TGTGCCAGCAGCCCGTCGGGGCTAGCGTCAGATACGCAGTATTTT. Full variable domain (remainder filled in from reference TRBV9 and TRBJ2-3): DSGVTQTPKHLITATGQRVTLRCSPRSGDLSVYWYQQSLDQGLQFLIQYYNGEERAKGNILERFSAQQFPDLHSELNLSSLELGDSALYFCASSPSGLASDTQYFGPGTRLTVL.

The table lists this clone with many counts. This rearrangement joins TRBV19 to TRBJ1-5; TRBD1 agrees at 7 bases. With V trimmed by 6 bases and J by 7 bases, 6 bases remained unmatched. This CDR3 is built from 13 residues. Germline assignment: CDR1 LNHDA and CDR2 SQIVND (reference sequence). The DNA of the CDR3 is TGTGCCAGTAGCGAACAGGGGTTGCAGCCCCAGCATTTT. Translating it yields CASSEQGLQPQHF. Full variable domain (outside the CDR3, taken from reference TRBV19 and TRBJ1-5): DGGITQSPKYLFRKEGQNVTLSCEQNLNHDAMYWYRQDPGQGLRLIYYSQIVNDFQKGDIAEGYSVSREKKESFPLTVTSAQKNPTAFYLCASSEQGLQPQHFGDGTRLSIL.

The chain combines TRBV18 with TRBJ1-6; D unclear. Looked up from germline, CDR1 is KGHSH and CDR2 is LQKENI. V lost 3 bases to trimming and J lost 2 bases, with 11 bases between them. CDR3 length equals 16 residues. The CDR3 sequence: CASSPQKAAYNSPLHF. The CDR3 nucleotides read TGTGCCAGCTCACCCCAAAAGGCGGCCTATAATTCACCCCTCCACTTT.

This chain uses TRBV5-1 with TRBJ2-1, with D maybe TRBD2 (7 bases). Per germline, CDR1 SGHRS and CDR2 YFSETQ. V was shortened by 7 bases and J by 8 bases, with 19 bases between the two germline ends. This CDR3 is 14 amino acids long. CDR3 in DNA: TGCGCCAGCGTAAGACTCGGGGGGCGCGATGAGCAGTTCTTC. Translation gives CASVRLGGRDEQFF.